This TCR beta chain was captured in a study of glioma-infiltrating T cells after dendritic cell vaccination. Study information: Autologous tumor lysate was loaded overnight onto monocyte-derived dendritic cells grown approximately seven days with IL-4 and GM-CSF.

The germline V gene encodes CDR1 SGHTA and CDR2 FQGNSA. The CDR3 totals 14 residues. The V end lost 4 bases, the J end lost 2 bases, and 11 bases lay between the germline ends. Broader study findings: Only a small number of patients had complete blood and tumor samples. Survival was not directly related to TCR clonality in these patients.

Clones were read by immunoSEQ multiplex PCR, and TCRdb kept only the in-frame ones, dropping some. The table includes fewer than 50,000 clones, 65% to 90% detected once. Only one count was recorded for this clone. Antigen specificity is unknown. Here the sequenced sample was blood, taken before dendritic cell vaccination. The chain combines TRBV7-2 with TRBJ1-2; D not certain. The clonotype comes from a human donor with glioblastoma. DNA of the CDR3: TGTGCCAGCAGCTCTTCTGCTACGAACTATGGCTACACCTTC. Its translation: CASSSSATNYGYTF.